This TCR beta chain was identified during a study of graft-versus-host responses after intestinal transplantation. This clone was counted between two and nine times. Its matching antigen is unknown. Profiling relied on immunoSEQ multiplex PCR, and the TCRdb table lists in-frame clones only, not all of them. The profile shows fewer than 25,000 clones, just over 75% of them singletons. Study results and limitations: The study associated peak circulating GvH clone levels with early post-transplant HvG declines.

V was pared by 5 bases and J by 2 bases, with 9 bases of the junction left unmatched. CDR1 is MRHNA and CDR2 is SNTAGT in the germline V gene. The CDR3 length is 15 residues. Intraepithelial lymphocytes and lamina propria lymphocytes were released through processing of graft tissue. The TCR comes from a human patient who received an intestinal transplant, so some T cells may come from the graft donor. The starting material was ileum tissue, obtained 12 days after intestinal transplant. This sequence joins TRBV6-4 and TRBJ2-7; 7 bases agree with TRBD2. CDR3 DNA sequence: TGTGCCAGCAGTTACAAAGCGGGGCCGACCTACGAGCAGTACTTC. This encodes CASSYKAGPTYEQYF.